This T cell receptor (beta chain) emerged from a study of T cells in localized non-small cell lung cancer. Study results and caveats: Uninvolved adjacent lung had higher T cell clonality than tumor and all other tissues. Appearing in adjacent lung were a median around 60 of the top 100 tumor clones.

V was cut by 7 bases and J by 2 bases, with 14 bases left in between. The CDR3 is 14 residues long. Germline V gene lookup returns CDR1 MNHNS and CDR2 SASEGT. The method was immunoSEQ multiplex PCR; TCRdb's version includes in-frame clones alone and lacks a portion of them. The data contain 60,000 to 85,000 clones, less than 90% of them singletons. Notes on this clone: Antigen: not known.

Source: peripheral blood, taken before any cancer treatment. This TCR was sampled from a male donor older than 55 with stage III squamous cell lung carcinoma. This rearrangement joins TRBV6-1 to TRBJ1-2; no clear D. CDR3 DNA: TGTGCCAGCAAAAGTGATGGAAGGAACTATGGCTACACCTTC. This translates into CASKSDGRNYGYTF.